These 26 T cell receptor beta chains were all obtained from the same sample, sequenced in a study of neoadjuvant anti-PD-1 for oral cavity cancer. TCRdb's table, derived via immunoSEQ multiplex PCR, lists solely in-frame clones and lacks some. In the table there are over 15,000 clones, roughly 78% of which are singletons. This sample comprised PBMCs, obtained before nivolumab (anti-PD-1) treatment. These TCRs come from a person aged 35-80 years with oral cavity squamous cell carcinoma.

This clone was recorded a few times. Other DNA sequences of this sample code for an identical CDR3. The chain is built from TRBV10-1 and TRBJ2-2; possibly TRBD1 for D (5 bases). Between the trimmed V and J ends, which lost 7 bases and 3 bases, there was a span of 6 bases. CDR1 is WNHNN and CDR2 is SYGVQD in the germline V gene (reference sequence). The CDR3 has 12 amino acids. CDR3 nucleotide sequence: TGCGCCAGCAAAGGGGACACCGGGGAGCTGTTTTTT. Protein sequence: CASKGDTGELFF.

This clone was seen a few times. The chain combines TRBV19 with TRBJ1-5; D may be TRBD1 (6 bases). V dropped 3 bases and J dropped 1 base, with 16 bases sitting between them. The CDR3 has 17 amino acids. Germline loops: CDR1 LNHDA, CDR2 SQIVND (reference sequence). The CDR3 protein is CASSIWPEGTSNQPQHF. CDR3 nucleotide sequence: TGTGCCAGTAGTATTTGGCCGGAGGGGACAAGCAATCAGCCCCAGCATTTT.

V gene TRBV18 combines with J gene TRBJ2-7; 10 nucleotides line up with TRBD2. The CDR3 contains 14 residues. The trim removed 4 bases at V and 2 bases at J, leaving 2 bases unmatched. Per germline, CDR1 KGHSH and CDR2 LQKENI. The DNA of the CDR3 is TGTGCCAGCTCACTAGCGGGAGGCCCCTACGAGCAGTACTTC. Translated: CASSLAGGPYEQYF. Full variable domain (remainder filled in from reference TRBV18 and TRBJ2-7): NAGVMQNPRHLVRRRGQEARLRCSPMKGHSHVYWYRQLPEEGLKFMVYLQKENIIDESGMPKERFSAEFPKEGPSILRIQQVVRGDSAAYFCASSLAGGPYEQYFGPGTRLTVT.

This clone was picked up a small number of times. The chain uses TRBV27 and TRBJ1-1, with 7 bases identical to TRBD1. The V and J ends lost 2 bases and 5 bases, in that order; junction bases with no gene match: 5. Germline V gene data show CDR1 as MNHEY and CDR2 as SMNVEV (reference sequence). The CDR3 totals 14 residues. This CDR3 is CASSLERGQTEAFF. The DNA of the CDR3 is TGTGCCAGCAGTTTAGAAAGGGGGCAGACTGAAGCTTTCTTT.

This clone was seen only a few times. The genes are TRBV20-1 and TRBJ1-5; D remains unclear. Trimming cost V 5 bases and J 5 bases, with 7 bases left between them. The germline CDR1 and CDR2 sequences are DFQATT and SNEGSKA (reference sequence). The CDR3 length is 11 residues. For the CDR3, the DNA is TGCAGTGCTTCGAACGATCAGCCCCAGCATTTT. Its protein is CSASNDQPQHF.

The chain employs TRBV18 and TRBJ2-7; 11 positions match TRBD2. This CDR3 has 14 residues. CDR1 KGHSH and CDR2 LQKENI come from the germline V gene. Trimming took 3 bases from V and 6 from J; bases not matched to a gene: 4. For the CDR3, the DNA is TGTGCCAGCTCACCGCGACTAGCGGGATTCGAGCAGTACTTC. Its translation: CASSPRLAGFEQYF.

The V and J genes are TRBV6-5 and TRBJ1-2; D may be TRBD1 (6 bases). Germline lookup yields CDR1 MNHEY and CDR2 SVGAGI. With 6 bases removed from V and 3 bases from J, the gap between germline ends came to 11 bases. The CDR3 length is 13 residues. The CDR3: CASRETGYYGYTF. The CDR3 region has the DNA TGTGCCAGCAGAGAAACAGGGTACTATGGCTACACCTTC.

The J gene is TRBJ2-7, the V gene TRBV28, with D uncertain. The ends were cut back, 5 bases at V and 4 bases at J, with 9 bases in the middle. The CDR3 loop spans 12 amino acids. The germline V gene encodes CDR1 MDHEN and CDR2 SYDVKM. The CDR3 bases are TGTGCCAGCAGTGCCATGGGTTACGAGCAGTACTTC. Protein: CASSAMGYEQYF.

CDR3 DNA sequence: TGTGCCAGCAGCTTAGGGGGCAGAGAGACCCAGTACTTC. It specifies CASSLGGRETQYF. V and J are TRBV11-1 and TRBJ2-5; D is possibly TRBD1 (5 bases). Germline V gene sequence: CDR1 SGHAT, CDR2 FQDESV (reference sequence). V was shortened by 1 base and J by 4 bases, with 7 bases between the two germline ends. CDR3 length: 13 amino acids.

The J gene is TRBJ1-2, the V gene TRBV6-5; 8 bases are a match to TRBD1. J gave up 8 bases and V 2 bases, and 7 bases lay outside the gene matches. This CDR3 comprises 14 residues. CDR1 and CDR2 (germline): MNHEY, SVGAGI. CDR3 region: CASSYGQGLGGYTF. DNA of the CDR3: TGTGCCAGCAGTTACGGACAGGGTTTGGGCGGCTACACCTTC.

This chain joins TRBV2 and TRBJ2-7, with D maybe TRBD2 (5 bases). From germline, CDR1 is SNHLY and CDR2 FYNNEI. This CDR3 contains 13 residues. Trimming cost V 6 bases and J 4 bases, with 13 bases left between them. CDR3 protein: CASRGDGVYEQYF. CDR3 sequence (DNA): TGTGCCAGCAGGGGAGACGGTGTTTACGAGCAGTACTTC.

The J gene is TRBJ2-1, the V gene TRBV2, with 12 bases lining up with TRBD2. The V gene end was trimmed by 6 bases and the J gene end by 8 bases; junction bases not matched to a gene: 14. The V gene's germline CDR1 is SNHLY and CDR2 FYNNEI. CDR3 length equals 17 residues. CDR3 sequence: CASSTTLTSGSSYEQFF. The CDR3 coding sequence is TGTGCCAGCAGCACAACGCTGACTAGCGGGAGTAGCTATGAGCAGTTCTTC.

The rearrangement uses TRBV5-1 and TRBJ2-7, with 10 bases fitting TRBD2. The CDR3 runs to 15 residues. The J segment lost 2 bases and the V segment lost 4 bases, leaving 6 bases of the junction unmatched. Looked up from germline, CDR1 is SGHRS and CDR2 is YFSETQ. The chain's CDR3 is CASSLGGTSAYEQYF. CDR3 coding DNA: TGCGCCAGCAGCCTGGGGGGGACTAGCGCCTACGAGCAGTACTTC.

This CDR3 is CASSFVLAGAQGNEQFF. As DNA, the CDR3 is TGTGCCAGCAGCTTCGTACTAGCGGGAGCTCAGGGGAATGAGCAGTTCTTC. This chain uses TRBV11-2 with TRBJ2-1; 11 bases align to TRBD2. J lost 7 bases, V lost 3 bases, and 11 bases had no gene match. Germline CDR1 is SGHAT and CDR2 is FQNNGV. This CDR3 has 17 residues.

This clone was picked up a small number of times. The CDR3 nucleotides read TGTGCCAGCAGCTACCGGGACAGGGCCACTGAAGCTTTCTTT. It yields the protein CASSYRDRATEAFF. The chain combines TRBV5-6 with TRBJ1-1; 9 bases align to TRBD1. V lost 3 bases, J lost 4 bases, and 4 bases stayed unmatched. CDR1 is SGHDT, CDR2 YYEEEE, per germline. The CDR3 covers 14 residues.

This clone has just a few counts. The chain carries TRBV7-9 and TRBJ2-1, with a tentative D call TRBD1 (6 bases). The CDR3 is 13 amino acids. The germline CDR1 and CDR2 sequences are SEHNR and FQNEAQ (reference sequence). V lost 4 bases, J lost 8 bases, and 12 bases lay in between. The CDR3 DNA sequence: TGTGCCAGCAGCTCACAGGGCGTGGATGAGCAGTTCTTC. Translated, it gives CASSSQGVDEQFF.

V gene TRBV4-2 combines with J gene TRBJ2-7; the match to TRBD1 covers 7 bases. The V gene's germline CDR1 is LGHNA and CDR2 YNFKEQ. The CDR3 has 16 amino acids. Trimming at V came to 0 bases and at J to 3 bases, leaving 8 bases not matched to a gene. The CDR3 bases are TGTGCCAGCAGCCAAGATTGGACAGGCGGGCGCTACGAGCAGTACTTC. Protein sequence: CASSQDWTGGRYEQYF.

The chain carries TRBV5-1 and TRBJ2-3; 8 bases align to TRBD1. The CDR3 loop spans 16 amino acids. V trimming: 4 bases; J trimming: 0 bases; junction bases outside the gene matches: 7. The germline gives CDR1 SGHRS, CDR2 YFSETQ. This chain's CDR3 is CASSLQGGRSTDTQYF. The CDR3, as DNA: TGCGCCAGCAGCCTACAGGGGGGTCGGAGCACAGATACGCAGTATTTT.

V gene TRBV4-2 combines with J gene TRBJ2-7; TRBD2 agrees at 11 bases. Germline V gene lookup returns CDR1 LGHNA and CDR2 YNFKEQ. V lost 4 bases and J lost 3; bases outside the gene matches: 8. The CDR3 has 16 amino acids. CDR3 in DNA: TGTGCCAGCAGCCCCGAACCTCTAGCGGGAGGCTACGAGCAGTACTTC. Protein product: CASSPEPLAGGYEQYF.

CDR3 residues: CASSLAISSSYNEQFF. CDR3 DNA sequence: TGCGCCAGCAGCTTGGCCATCAGCAGCTCCTACAATGAGCAGTTCTTC. The chain employs TRBV5-1 and TRBJ2-1; the D is unclear. V dropped 0 bases and J dropped 0 bases, with 10 bases sitting between them. The CDR3 extends over 16 amino acids. CDR1 SGHRS and CDR2 YFSETQ come from the germline V gene.

This clone was observed a handful of times. The V gene is TRBV2, the J gene TRBJ1-2, with 8 bases aligning to TRBD1. From germline, CDR1 is SNHLY and CDR2 FYNNEI. CDR3 length equals 14 residues. J gave up 5 bases and V 1 base, and 3 bases lay outside the gene matches. CDR3 loop: CASSEVGQGYGYTF. The DNA for the CDR3 is TGTGCCAGCAGTGAAGTCGGACAGGGATATGGCTACACCTTC.

The chain couples TRBV5-1 to TRBJ2-7, with 11 bases lining up with TRBD2. The ends lost 4 bases at V and 2 bases at J; junction bases unmatched: 14. The length of the CDR3 is 18 residues. From germline, CDR1 is SGHRS and CDR2 YFSETQ. The CDR3 DNA follows: TGCGCCAGCAGCAAGGGGATAACTAGCGGGAGCCGGCCCTACGAGCAGTACTTC. Protein product: CASSKGITSGSRPYEQYF.

The chain employs TRBV21-1 and TRBJ2-7; TRBD1 is the table's D call, not checked against the DNA. TRBV21-1 is tagged as a pseudogene. This CDR3 region has 15 residues. This CDR3 is CASSIRTGTEVEQYF. CDR3 nucleotides: TGTGCCAGCAGCATACGCACCGGGACAGAAGTCGAGCAGTACTTC.

This sequence joins TRBV18 and TRBJ1-1, with a possible D match to TRBD1 (6 bases). CDR3 length: 15 amino acids. Looked up from germline, CDR1 is KGHSH and CDR2 is LQKENI. V was shortened by 6 bases and J by 2 bases, with 16 bases between the two germline ends. The CDR3 DNA sequence: TGTGCCAGCTCCACTTCACAGGGAACTAACACTGAAGCTTTCTTT. It is translated as CASSTSQGTNTEAFF.

The chain uses TRBV29-1 and TRBJ2-5; 10 bases line up with TRBD2. The germline V gene has CDR1 SQVTM and CDR2 ANQGSEA. The CDR3 covers 13 residues. With 5 bases clipped from V and 4 bases from J, the junction kept 4 bases outside the gene matches. CDR3 in amino acids: CSVKAGGTETQYF. The CDR3 nucleotides are TGCAGCGTTAAAGCGGGAGGGACAGAGACCCAGTACTTC.

V and J are TRBV6-5 and TRBJ2-1, with D perhaps given as TRBD1 or TRBD2 (5 bases each). The V and J ends lost 6 bases and 4 bases respectively, with 13 bases between them. This CDR3 comprises 14 residues. In germline, CDR1 is MNHEY, CDR2 SVGAGI. The CDR3 bases are TGTGCCAGCAGCCTCGGGACCGCTTACAATGAGCAGTTCTTC. Amino acid sequence: CASSLGTAYNEQFF.